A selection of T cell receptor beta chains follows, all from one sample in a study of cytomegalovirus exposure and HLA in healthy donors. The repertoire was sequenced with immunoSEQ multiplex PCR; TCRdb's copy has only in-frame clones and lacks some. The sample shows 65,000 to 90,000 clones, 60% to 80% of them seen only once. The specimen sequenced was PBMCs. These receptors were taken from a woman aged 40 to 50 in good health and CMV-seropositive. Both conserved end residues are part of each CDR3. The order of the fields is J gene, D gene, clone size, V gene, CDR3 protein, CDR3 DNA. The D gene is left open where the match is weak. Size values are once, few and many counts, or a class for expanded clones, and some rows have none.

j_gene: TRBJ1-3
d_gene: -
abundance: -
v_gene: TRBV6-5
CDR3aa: CASSLTQGWGNTIYF
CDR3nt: TGTGCCAGCAGTTTAACTCAGGGGTGGGGAAACACCATATATTTT

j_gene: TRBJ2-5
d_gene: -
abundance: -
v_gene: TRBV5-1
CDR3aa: CASSLNSGVQETQYF
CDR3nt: TGCGCCAGCAGCTTGAATAGCGGCGTTCAAGAGACCCAGTACTTC

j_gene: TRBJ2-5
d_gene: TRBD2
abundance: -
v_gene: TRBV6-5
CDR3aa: CASSYRRGVGETQYF
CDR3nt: TGTGCCAGCAGTTACCGGCGGGGGGTAGGTGAGACCCAGTACTTC

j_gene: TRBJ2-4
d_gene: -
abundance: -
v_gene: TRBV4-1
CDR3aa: CASSQEPVRAKNIQYF
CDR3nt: TGCGCCAGCAGCCAAGAACCGGTACGAGCCAAAAACATTCAGTACTTC

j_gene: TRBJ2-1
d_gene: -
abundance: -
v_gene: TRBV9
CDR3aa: CASSQATSYNEQFF
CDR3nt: TGTGCCAGCAGCCAAGCTACCTCCTACAATGAGCAGTTCTTC

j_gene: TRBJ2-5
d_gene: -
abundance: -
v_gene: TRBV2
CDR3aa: CATGVQNQETQYF
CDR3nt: TGTGCCACCGGAGTGCAGAATCAAGAGACCCAGTACTTC

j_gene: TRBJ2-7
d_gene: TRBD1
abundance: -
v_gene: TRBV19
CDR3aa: CASSTPPGQTYEQYF
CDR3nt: TGTGCCAGTAGTACACCTCCGGGACAGACCTACGAGCAGTACTTC

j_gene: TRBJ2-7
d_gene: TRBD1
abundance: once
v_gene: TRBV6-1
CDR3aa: CASSRDRASYEQYF
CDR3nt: TGTGCCAGCAGCCGGGACAGGGCCTCCTACGAGCAGTACTTC

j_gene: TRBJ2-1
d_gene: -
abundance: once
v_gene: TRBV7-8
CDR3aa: CASSPPPLRNEQFF
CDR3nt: TGTGCCAGCAGCCCCCCCCCTCTACGCAATGAGCAGTTCTTC

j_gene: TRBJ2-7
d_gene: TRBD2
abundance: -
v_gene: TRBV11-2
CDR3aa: CASSFLAGSSYEQYF
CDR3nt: TGTGCCAGCAGCTTTTTAGCGGGGAGCTCCTACGAGCAGTACTTC

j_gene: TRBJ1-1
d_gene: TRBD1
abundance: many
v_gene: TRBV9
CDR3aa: CASSVTGGNTEAFF
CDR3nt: TGTGCCAGCAGCGTCACAGGGGGGAACACTGAAGCTTTCTTT

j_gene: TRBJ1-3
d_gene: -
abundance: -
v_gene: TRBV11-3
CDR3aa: CASTSGGGAVNTIYF
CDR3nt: TGTGCCAGCACCTCGGGGGGAGGTGCCGTAAACACCATATATTTT

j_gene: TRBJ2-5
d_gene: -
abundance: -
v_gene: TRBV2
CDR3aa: CASTLRETQYF
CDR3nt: TGTGCCAGCACATTGCGGGAGACCCAGTACTTC

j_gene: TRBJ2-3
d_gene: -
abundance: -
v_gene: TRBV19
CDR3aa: CASSIDRGLTDTQYF
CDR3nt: TGTGCCAGTAGTATAGACCGGGGTCTGACAGATACGCAGTATTTT

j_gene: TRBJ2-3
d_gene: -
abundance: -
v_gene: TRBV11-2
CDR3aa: CASSFSRGTDTQYF
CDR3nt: TGTGCCAGCAGCTTCAGTCGGGGCACAGATACGCAGTATTTT

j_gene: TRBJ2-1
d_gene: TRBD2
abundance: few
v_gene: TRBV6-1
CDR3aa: CATYRGGYNEQFF
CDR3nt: TGTGCCACGTACCGGGGGGGCTACAATGAGCAGTTCTTC

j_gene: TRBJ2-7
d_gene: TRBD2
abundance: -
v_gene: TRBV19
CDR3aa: CASSKQRGSSYEQYF
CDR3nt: TGTGCCAGTAGTAAACAGCGGGGGAGCTCCTACGAGCAGTACTTC

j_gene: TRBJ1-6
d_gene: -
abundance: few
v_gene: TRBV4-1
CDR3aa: CASSQTSSRGSYNSPLHF
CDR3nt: TGCGCCAGCAGCCAGACCTCTTCCAGGGGTTCCTATAATTCACCCCTCCACTTT

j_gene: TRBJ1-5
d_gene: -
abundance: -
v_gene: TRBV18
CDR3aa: CASSPIGRGSNQPQHF
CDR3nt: TGTGCCAGCTCACCAATCGGGAGGGGAAGCAATCAGCCCCAGCATTTT

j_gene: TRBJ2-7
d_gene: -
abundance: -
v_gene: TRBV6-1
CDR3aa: CASSEAYSYEQYF
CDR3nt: TGTGCCAGCAGTGAAGCGTACAGCTACGAGCAGTACTTC

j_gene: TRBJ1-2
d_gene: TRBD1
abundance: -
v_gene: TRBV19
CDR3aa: CASRNTGTGEYGYTF
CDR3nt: TGTGCCAGTAGAAACACCGGGACAGGGGAATATGGCTACACCTTC

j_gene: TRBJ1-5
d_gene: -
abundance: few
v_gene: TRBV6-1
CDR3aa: CASSTTGHGNQPQHF
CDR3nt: TGTGCCAGCAGTACCACAGGACATGGCAATCAGCCCCAGCATTTT

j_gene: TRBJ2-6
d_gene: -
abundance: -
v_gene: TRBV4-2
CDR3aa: CASSQETGLYSGANVLTF
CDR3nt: TGTGCCAGCAGCCAAGAGACTGGACTCTACTCTGGGGCCAACGTCCTGACTTTC

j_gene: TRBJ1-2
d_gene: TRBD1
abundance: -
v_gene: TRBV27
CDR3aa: CASSLYRGHYYGYTF
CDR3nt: TGTGCCAGCAGTCTATACAGGGGTCACTACTATGGCTACACCTTC

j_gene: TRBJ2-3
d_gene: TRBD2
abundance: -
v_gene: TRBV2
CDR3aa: CASSEGGLAGVTDTQYF
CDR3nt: TGTGCCAGCAGTGAAGGGGGACTAGCGGGGGTCACAGATACGCAGTATTTT

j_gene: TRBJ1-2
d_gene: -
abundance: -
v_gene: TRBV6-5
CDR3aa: CASSYSPTGYGYTF
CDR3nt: TGTGCCAGCAGTTACTCACCGACAGGCTATGGCTACACCTTC

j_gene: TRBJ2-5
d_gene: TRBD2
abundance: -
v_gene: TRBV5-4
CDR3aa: CASSIAGNQETQYF
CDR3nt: TGTGCCAGCAGCATAGCGGGGAACCAAGAGACCCAGTACTTC

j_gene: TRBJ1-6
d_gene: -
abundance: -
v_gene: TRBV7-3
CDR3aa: CASSYGDYNSPLHF
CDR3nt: TGTGCCAGCAGCTACGGTGATTATAATTCACCCCTCCACTTT

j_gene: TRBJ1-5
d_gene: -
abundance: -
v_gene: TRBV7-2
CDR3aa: CASSTLGGRNQPQHF
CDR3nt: TGTGCCAGCAGCACCTTGGGGGGACGGAATCAGCCCCAGCATTTT

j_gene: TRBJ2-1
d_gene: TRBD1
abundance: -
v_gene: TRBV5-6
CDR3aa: CASSHLGTGVNEQFF
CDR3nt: TGTGCCAGCAGTCACCTAGGGACAGGGGTAAATGAGCAGTTCTTC

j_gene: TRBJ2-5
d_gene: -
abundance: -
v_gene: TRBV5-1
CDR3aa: CASSQLSYQETQYF
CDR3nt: TGCGCCAGCAGTCAACTCTCGTACCAAGAGACCCAGTACTTC

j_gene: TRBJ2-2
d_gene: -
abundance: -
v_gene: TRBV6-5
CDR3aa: CASSYSRDLRELFF
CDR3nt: TGTGCCAGCAGTTACTCGAGGGATCTCAGGGAGCTGTTTTTT

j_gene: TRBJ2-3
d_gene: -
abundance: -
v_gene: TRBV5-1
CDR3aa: CASGRDLDNTDTQYF
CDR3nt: TGCGCCAGCGGCCGGGACTTAGATAACACAGATACGCAGTATTTT

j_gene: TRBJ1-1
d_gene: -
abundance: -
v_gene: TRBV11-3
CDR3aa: CASSSTGRNTEAFF
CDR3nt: TGTGCCAGCAGCTCCACAGGGCGGAACACTGAGGCTTTCTTT

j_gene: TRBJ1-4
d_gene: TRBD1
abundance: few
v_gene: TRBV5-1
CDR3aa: CASSLDRGEKLFF
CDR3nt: TGCGCCAGCAGCTTGGACAGGGGTGAAAAACTGTTTTTT

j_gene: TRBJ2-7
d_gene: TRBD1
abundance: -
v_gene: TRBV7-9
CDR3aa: CASSTGQDYEQYF
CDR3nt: TGTGCCAGCAGCACAGGACAGGACTACGAGCAGTACTTC

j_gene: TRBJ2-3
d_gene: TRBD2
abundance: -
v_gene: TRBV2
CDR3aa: CASSEIKLAGERTDTQYF
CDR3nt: TGTGCCAGCAGTGAAATAAAGCTAGCGGGGGAACGCACAGATACGCAGTATTTT

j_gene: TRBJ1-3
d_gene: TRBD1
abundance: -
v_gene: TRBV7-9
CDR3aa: CASSFDRAWKDTIYF
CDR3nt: TGTGCCAGCAGCTTTGACAGGGCCTGGAAAGACACCATATATTTT

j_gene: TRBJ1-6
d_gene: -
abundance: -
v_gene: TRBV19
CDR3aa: CASTSKGASNSPLHF
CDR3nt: TGTGCCAGTACTTCAAAAGGGGCCTCTAATTCACCCCTCCACTTT

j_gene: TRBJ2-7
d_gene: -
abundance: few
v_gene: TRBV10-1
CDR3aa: CASSVGISTEQYF
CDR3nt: TGCGCCAGCAGTGTCGGGATCTCCACCGAGCAGTACTTC